These T cell receptor beta chains were read from a single sample in a study of T cell responses to AZD1222 COVID-19 vaccine. Sequencing used immunoSEQ multiplex PCR; TCRdb keeps in-frame clones, though not all of them. In the table there are 30,000 to 35,000 clones, approximately 90% of which are singletons. The source material was peripheral blood, sampled 28 days after the second AZD1222 dose. The receptors shown here come from an adult who received the AZD1222 COVID-19 vaccine. Each CDR3 is given with its conserved first and last residue. The order of the fields is J gene, CDR3 length, clone size, D gene, V gene, CDR3 protein, CDR3 DNA. A D gene is named only where the DNA matches it firmly. The size entry is marked missing in some rows and otherwise reads once, few, many or a size class.

J gene: TRBJ1-2
CDR3 length: 11
clone size: -
D gene: -
V gene: TRBV19
CDR3 protein: CASMGGSGYTF
CDR3 DNA: TGTGCCAGTATGGGGGGTAGTGGCTACACCTTC

J gene: TRBJ2-7
CDR3 length: 13
clone size: -
D gene: -
V gene: TRBV9
CDR3 protein: CASSPDTPYEQYF
CDR3 DNA: TGTGCCAGCAGCCCTGACACTCCCTACGAGCAGTACTTC

J gene: TRBJ2-1
CDR3 length: 15
clone size: once
D gene: -
V gene: TRBV21-1
CDR3 protein: CASSPGTAASSEQFF
CDR3 DNA: TGTGCCAGCAGCCCAGGTACTGCCGCGAGTTCTGAGCAGTTCTTC

J gene: TRBJ1-2
CDR3 length: 15
clone size: -
D gene: -
V gene: TRBV11-2
CDR3 protein: CASSTPLRRADGYTF
CDR3 DNA: TGTGCCAGCAGCACCCCGCTGCGGAGGGCCGATGGCTACACCTTC

J gene: TRBJ1-2
CDR3 length: 13
clone size: -
D gene: -
V gene: TRBV11-2
CDR3 protein: CASSRQGLEGYTF
CDR3 DNA: TGTGCCAGCAGCCGCCAGGGTTTGGAGGGCTACACCTTC

J gene: TRBJ2-7
CDR3 length: 14
clone size: once
D gene: -
V gene: TRBV18
CDR3 protein: CASSLGRENYEQYF
CDR3 DNA: TGTGCCAGCTCACTCGGCCGGGAGAACTACGAGCAGTACTTC

J gene: TRBJ2-5
CDR3 length: 17
clone size: -
D gene: TRBD2
V gene: TRBV18
CDR3 protein: CASSPTSGGGSQETQYF
CDR3 DNA: TGTGCCAGCTCACCCACTAGCGGGGGAGGATCACAAGAGACCCAGTACTTC

J gene: TRBJ2-3
CDR3 length: 13
clone size: -
D gene: -
V gene: TRBV14
CDR3 protein: CASSQDSLSTQYF
CDR3 DNA: TGTGCCAGCAGCCAAGATTCTCTGTCTACGCAGTATTTT

J gene: TRBJ1-4
CDR3 length: 15
clone size: -
D gene: TRBD1
V gene: TRBV7-8
CDR3 protein: CASSSPDRGLEKLFF
CDR3 DNA: TGTGCCAGCAGCTCCCCGGACAGGGGTTTGGAAAAACTGTTTTTT

J gene: TRBJ1-5
CDR3 length: 13
clone size: -
D gene: -
V gene: TRBV3-1/TRBV3-2
CDR3 protein: CASSQALSQPQHF
CDR3 DNA: TGTGCCAGCAGCCAAGCTCTCAGTCAGCCCCAGCATTTT

J gene: TRBJ2-5
CDR3 length: 21
clone size: -
D gene: TRBD2
V gene: TRBV7-3
CDR3 protein: CASSSAAKEGLAGLPQETQYF
CDR3 DNA: TGTGCCAGCTCATCCGCCGCAAAGGAAGGACTAGCGGGTCTCCCCCAAGAGACCCAGTACTTC

J gene: TRBJ2-2
CDR3 length: 12
clone size: few
D gene: -
V gene: TRBV10-3
CDR3 protein: CAIRPLSGELFF
CDR3 DNA: TGTGCCATCAGGCCCTTATCGGGGGAGCTGTTTTTT

J gene: TRBJ1-5
CDR3 length: 21
clone size: -
D gene: TRBD1
V gene: TRBV12-5
CDR3 protein: CASGSAPVLWDRHSGNQPQHF
CDR3 DNA: TGTGCTAGTGGTTCCGCCCCGGTCCTTTGGGACAGGCATTCGGGCAATCAGCCCCAGCATTTT

J gene: TRBJ1-1
CDR3 length: 15
clone size: -
D gene: TRBD1
V gene: TRBV5-4
CDR3 protein: CASSRRQGGGTEAFF
CDR3 DNA: TGTGCCAGCAGCCGTAGACAGGGCGGCGGCACTGAAGCTTTCTTT

J gene: TRBJ2-1
CDR3 length: 15
clone size: -
D gene: -
V gene: TRBV11-3
CDR3 protein: CASSLTLGGYNEQFF
CDR3 DNA: TGTGCCAGCAGCCTTACCCTAGGGGGCTACAATGAGCAGTTCTTC

J gene: TRBJ1-1
CDR3 length: 12
clone size: -
D gene: -
V gene: TRBV6-4
CDR3 protein: CASSDREGAAFF
CDR3 DNA: TGTGCCAGCAGTGACAGGGAGGGCGCGGCTTTCTTT

J gene: TRBJ1-1
CDR3 length: 13
clone size: few
D gene: -
V gene: TRBV6-5
CDR3 protein: CASSFMESTEAFF
CDR3 DNA: TGTGCCAGCAGTTTTATGGAGTCCACTGAAGCTTTCTTT

J gene: TRBJ1-2
CDR3 length: 13
clone size: -
D gene: -
V gene: TRBV19
CDR3 protein: CASSMNRESGYTF
CDR3 DNA: TGTGCCAGTAGTATGAATCGGGAGTCTGGCTACACCTTC

J gene: TRBJ1-5
CDR3 length: 13
clone size: once
D gene: -
V gene: TRBV4-1
CDR3 protein: CASSQAGLQPQHF
CDR3 DNA: TGCGCCAGCAGCCAAGCGGGGCTACAGCCCCAGCATTTT

J gene: TRBJ1-5
CDR3 length: 16
clone size: -
D gene: -
V gene: TRBV3-1/TRBV3-2
CDR3 protein: CASSQGAWAGNQPQHF
CDR3 DNA: TGTGCCAGCAGCCAAGGTGCGTGGGCCGGCAATCAGCCCCAGCATTTT

J gene: TRBJ2-1
CDR3 length: 18
clone size: -
D gene: TRBD2
V gene: TRBV4-1
CDR3 protein: CASSQDIRAGGFYNEQFF
CDR3 DNA: TGCGCCAGCAGCCAAGATATAAGGGCGGGGGGCTTCTACAATGAGCAGTTCTTC

J gene: TRBJ2-7
CDR3 length: 13
clone size: -
D gene: -
V gene: TRBV9
CDR3 protein: CASRGPSSYEQYF
CDR3 DNA: TGTGCCAGCAGAGGCCCGAGCTCCTACGAGCAGTACTTC

J gene: TRBJ2-7
CDR3 length: 15
clone size: -
D gene: TRBD2
V gene: TRBV7-9
CDR3 protein: CASSPQRSSGGEQYF
CDR3 DNA: TGTGCCAGCAGCCCACAGAGGTCTAGCGGGGGCGAGCAGTACTTC

J gene: TRBJ1-1
CDR3 length: 14
clone size: -
D gene: -
V gene: TRBV18
CDR3 protein: CASSPQAELTEAFF
CDR3 DNA: TGTGCCAGCTCACCTCAAGCAGAGCTCACTGAAGCTTTCTTT

J gene: TRBJ1-5
CDR3 length: 16
clone size: -
D gene: -
V gene: TRBV5-4
CDR3 protein: CASSSGGNIGAGPQHF
CDR3 DNA: TGTGCCAGCAGCTCGGGGGGGAACATCGGCGCCGGGCCCCAGCATTTT

J gene: TRBJ2-2
CDR3 length: 16
clone size: -
D gene: -
V gene: TRBV15
CDR3 protein: CATSRDLGTGTGELFF
CDR3 DNA: TGTGCCACCAGCAGAGATTTGGGGACGGGCACCGGGGAGCTGTTTTTT

J gene: TRBJ2-2
CDR3 length: 14
clone size: -
D gene: -
V gene: TRBV3-1/TRBV3-2
CDR3 protein: CASSQGGGNGELFF
CDR3 DNA: TGTGCCAGCAGCCAAGGGGGAGGTAATGGGGAGCTGTTTTTT

J gene: TRBJ2-3
CDR3 length: 14
clone size: -
D gene: TRBD2
V gene: TRBV11-3
CDR3 protein: CASSSRTGAGAQYF
CDR3 DNA: TGTGCCAGCAGCTCCCGGACCGGAGCGGGAGCGCAGTATTTT

J gene: TRBJ1-1
CDR3 length: 13
clone size: -
D gene: -
V gene: TRBV7-7
CDR3 protein: CASSDSHGTEAFF
CDR3 DNA: TGTGCTAGCAGCGACTCGCACGGGACTGAAGCTTTCTTT

J gene: TRBJ1-5
CDR3 length: 13
clone size: once
D gene: -
V gene: TRBV6-5
CDR3 protein: CASSRVRGQPQHF
CDR3 DNA: TGTGCCAGCAGCAGGGTAAGAGGCCAGCCCCAGCATTTT

J gene: TRBJ1-3
CDR3 length: 15
clone size: -
D gene: -
V gene: TRBV3-1/TRBV3-2
CDR3 protein: CASSLIPVAGNTIYF
CDR3 DNA: TGTGCCAGCAGCCTAATACCCGTAGCTGGAAACACCATATATTTT

J gene: TRBJ2-2
CDR3 length: 14
clone size: -
D gene: -
V gene: TRBV6-1
CDR3 protein: CASSEGRDTGELFF
CDR3 DNA: TGTGCCAGCAGTGAGGGCAGGGACACCGGGGAGCTGTTTTTT

J gene: TRBJ2-5
CDR3 length: 12
clone size: few
D gene: -
V gene: TRBV10-3
CDR3 protein: CAIRDVEETQYF
CDR3 DNA: TGTGCCATCAGAGATGTCGAAGAGACCCAGTACTTC

J gene: TRBJ2-5
CDR3 length: 13
clone size: -
D gene: -
V gene: TRBV7-2
CDR3 protein: CASSKRGAETQYF
CDR3 DNA: TGTGCCAGCAGCAAAAGGGGGGCCGAGACCCAGTACTTC

J gene: TRBJ1-4
CDR3 length: 15
clone size: -
D gene: -
V gene: TRBV4-1
CDR3 protein: CASSQGAGGNEKLFF
CDR3 DNA: TGCGCCAGCAGCCAAGGGGCGGGGGGTAATGAAAAACTGTTTTTT

J gene: TRBJ1-2
CDR3 length: 17
clone size: -
D gene: TRBD1
V gene: TRBV15
CDR3 protein: CATSRPIRQGSNYGYTF
CDR3 DNA: TGTGCCACCAGCAGACCCATTCGACAGGGGTCTAACTATGGCTACACCTTC

J gene: TRBJ1-1
CDR3 length: 14
clone size: -
D gene: -
V gene: TRBV27
CDR3 protein: CASSLSSLNTEAFF
CDR3 DNA: TGTGCCAGCAGTTTAAGCAGCCTGAACACTGAAGCTTTCTTT

J gene: TRBJ1-6
CDR3 length: 15
clone size: -
D gene: TRBD1
V gene: TRBV14
CDR3 protein: CASSPRTGNNSPLHF
CDR3 DNA: TGTGCCAGCAGCCCCCGGACAGGGAATAATTCACCCCTCCACTTT

J gene: TRBJ2-7
CDR3 length: 16
clone size: -
D gene: -
V gene: TRBV4-3
CDR3 protein: CASSQAGEGTPYEQYF
CDR3 DNA: TGCGCCAGCAGCCAAGCTGGAGAAGGTACCCCCTACGAGCAGTACTTC

J gene: TRBJ1-2
CDR3 length: 16
clone size: -
D gene: TRBD1
V gene: TRBV4-2
CDR3 protein: CASSQDPAGGLYGYTF
CDR3 DNA: TGTGCCAGCAGCCAAGATCCGGCAGGGGGTCTCTATGGCTACACCTTC